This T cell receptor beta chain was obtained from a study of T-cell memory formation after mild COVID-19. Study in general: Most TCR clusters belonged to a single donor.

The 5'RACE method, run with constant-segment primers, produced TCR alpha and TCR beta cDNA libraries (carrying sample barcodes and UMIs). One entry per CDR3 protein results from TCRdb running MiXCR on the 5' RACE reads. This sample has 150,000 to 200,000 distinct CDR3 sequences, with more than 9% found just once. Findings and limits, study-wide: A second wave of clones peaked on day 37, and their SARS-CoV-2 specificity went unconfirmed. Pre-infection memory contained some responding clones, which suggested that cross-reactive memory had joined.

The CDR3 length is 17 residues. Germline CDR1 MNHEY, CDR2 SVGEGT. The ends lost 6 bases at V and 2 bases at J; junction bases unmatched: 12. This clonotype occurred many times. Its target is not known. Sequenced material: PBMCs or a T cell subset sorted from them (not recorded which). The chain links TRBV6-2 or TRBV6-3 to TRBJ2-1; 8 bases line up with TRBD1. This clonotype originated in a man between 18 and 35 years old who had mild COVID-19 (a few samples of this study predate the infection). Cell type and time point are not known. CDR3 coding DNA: TGTGCCAGCAGCGATAGGACAGGGCTGTTGACCTACAATGAGCAGTTCTTC. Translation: CASSDRTGLLTYNEQFF.